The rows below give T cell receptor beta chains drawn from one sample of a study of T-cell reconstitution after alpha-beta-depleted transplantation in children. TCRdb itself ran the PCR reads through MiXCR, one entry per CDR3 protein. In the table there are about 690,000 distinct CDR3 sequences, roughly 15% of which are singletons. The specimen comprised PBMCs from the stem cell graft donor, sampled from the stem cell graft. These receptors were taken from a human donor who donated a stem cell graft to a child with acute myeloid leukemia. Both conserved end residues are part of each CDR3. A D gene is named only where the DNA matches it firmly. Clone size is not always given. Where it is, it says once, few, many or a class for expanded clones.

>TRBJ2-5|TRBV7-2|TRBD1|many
CASSLWTGGEETQYF
TGTGCCAGCAGTCTCTGGACAGGGGGCGAAGAGACCCAGTACTTC
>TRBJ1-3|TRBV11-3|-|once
CASSFMDTDSGNTIYF
TGTGCCAGCAGCTTCATGGACACGGACTCTGGAAACACCATATATTTT
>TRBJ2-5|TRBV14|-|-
CASSLGQPQYF
TGTGCCAGCAGCCTAGGACAGCCCCAGTACTTC
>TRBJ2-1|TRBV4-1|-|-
CASSQFGDGADNEQFF
TGCGCCAGCAGCCAATTCGGTGACGGGGCCGACAATGAGCAGTTCTTC
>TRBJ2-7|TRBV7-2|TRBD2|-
CASSFFYSGGAWEQYF
TGTGCCAGCAGCTTTTTCTATAGCGGGGGGGCGTGGGAGCAGTACTTC
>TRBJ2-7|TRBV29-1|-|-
CSVVGGATDEQYF
TGCAGCGTTGTAGGTGGGGCCACGGACGAGCAGTACTTC
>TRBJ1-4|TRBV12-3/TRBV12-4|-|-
CASSLTPRSTNEKLFF
TGTGCCAGCAGTTTAACCCCACGGTCAACTAATGAAAAACTGTTTTTT
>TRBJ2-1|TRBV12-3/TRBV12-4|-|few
CASSLDPSEQFF
TGTGCCAGCAGCCTCGATCCTTCCGAGCAGTTCTTC
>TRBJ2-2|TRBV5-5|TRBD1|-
CASSLEGQGAGEPFF
TGTGCCAGCAGCTTGGAGGGACAGGGTGCCGGGGAGCCGTTTTTT
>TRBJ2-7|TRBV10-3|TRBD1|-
CAISRGTGRAYEQYF
TGTGCCATCAGTCGGGGGACAGGGAGAGCCTACGAGCAGTACTTC
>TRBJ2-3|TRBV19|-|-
CASSIKGLPTDTQYF
TGTGCCAGTAGTATAAAGGGTTTACCCACAGATACGCAGTATTTT
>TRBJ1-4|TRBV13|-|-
CASSFDRRNEKLFF
TGTGCCAGCAGCTTTGACAGGAGGAATGAAAAACTGTTTTTT
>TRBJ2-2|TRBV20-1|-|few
CSAKGGNTGELFF
TGCAGTGCTAAAGGAGGAAACACCGGGGAGCTGTTTTTT
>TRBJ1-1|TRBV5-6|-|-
CASSFSGFRDTEAFF
TGTGCCAGCAGCTTTTCCGGGTTTCGGGACACTGAAGCTTTCTTT
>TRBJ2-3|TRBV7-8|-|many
CASSFNFVTGTSTDTQYF
TGTGCCAGCAGCTTTAATTTCGTGACGGGGACTAGCACAGATACGCAGTATTTT
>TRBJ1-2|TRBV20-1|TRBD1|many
CSARDVRTGRLRGYTF
TGCAGTGCTAGAGACGTCAGGACAGGGCGCCTTAGGGGCTACACCTTC
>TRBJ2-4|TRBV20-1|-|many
CSARVDGRGRRNIQYF
TGCAGTGCTAGAGTCGATGGACGGGGGAGGAGAAACATTCAGTACTTC